The 20 T cell receptor beta chains in this list originate from one sample, sequenced in a study of T-cell memory formation after mild COVID-19. TCRdb passed the 5' RACE reads through MiXCR, listing each CDR3 protein once. The sample lists approximately 450,000 distinct CDR3 sequences, about 20% seen once, with approximately 13% in the top ten. Sequencing input: PBMCs or a T cell subset sorted from them (not recorded which). All receptors come from an adult woman who had mild COVID-19 (a few samples of this study predate the infection). Cell type and time point are not known.

The gene calls are TRBV29-1 and TRBJ1-1; D gene ambiguous. CDR1 and CDR2 (germline): SQVTM, ANQGSEA. Trimming stripped 4 bases from V and 1 base from J, with 7 bases between. The CDR3 is 12 amino acids. CDR3 region: CSVGPGNTEAFF. CDR3 bases: TGCAGCGTTGGTCCGGGGAACACTGAAGCTTTCTTT.

This clonotype showed up just a few times. The chain has TRBV12-3 or TRBV12-4 and TRBJ2-5; 8 positions agree with TRBD2. Trimming took 6 bases from V and 5 from J; bases not matched to a gene: 8. The CDR3 extends over 14 amino acids. CDR3 DNA sequence: TGTGCCAGCAGCCATAGCGGGGAGGGTGAGACCCAGTACTTC. Protein sequence: CASSHSGEGETQYF.

The chain has TRBV7-9 and TRBJ1-3, with D uncertain. CDR1 is SEHNR, CDR2 FQNEAQ, per germline (reference sequence). Trimming removed 6 bases from V and 2 bases from J, with 14 bases in between. The CDR3 runs to 15 residues. The CDR3 DNA follows: TGTGCCAGCAGTCCCGGAATACAGACTGGAAACACCATATATTTT. Amino acid sequence: CASSPGIQTGNTIYF.

The V gene is TRBV19, the J gene TRBJ2-7; the match to TRBD1 covers 9 bases. The V gene's germline CDR1 is LNHDA and CDR2 SQIVND (reference sequence). With 6 bases clipped from V and 5 bases from J, the junction kept 11 bases outside the gene matches. This CDR3 has 15 residues. The CDR3, as DNA: TGTGCCAGTAGAGACACGGGACAGGGCGGCCACGAGCAGTACTTC. Its translation: CASRDTGQGGHEQYF.

This clonotype was picked up a small number of times. The gene calls are TRBV27 and TRBJ1-1; 7 positions match TRBD1. CDR1 and CDR2 from the germline V gene are MNHEY and SMNVEV (reference sequence). CDR3 length: 14 amino acids. V lost 2 bases to trimming and J lost 5 bases; unmatched junction nucleotides: 5. Written as DNA, the CDR3 is TGTGCCAGCAGTTTACCACAGGGGAGGACTGAAGCTTTCTTT. The encoded protein is CASSLPQGRTEAFF.

The V call is TRBV6-2 or TRBV6-3, the J call TRBJ1-5, with TRBD1 matching 8 bases. Trimming took 5 bases from V and 2 from J; bases not matched to a gene: 5. This CDR3 contains 15 residues. Per germline, CDR1 MNHEY and CDR2 SVGEGT. The CDR3 loop is CASSLRGHRNQPQHF. As DNA, the CDR3 is TGTGCCAGCAGTCTCAGGGGGCATCGCAATCAGCCCCAGCATTTT.

This sequence joins TRBV9 and TRBJ1-1, with 9 bases matching TRBD1. Germline assignment: CDR1 SGDLS and CDR2 YYNGEE. Germline trimming cut 0 bases from V and 5 bases from J; bases unmatched to any gene: 5. There are 15 residues in the CDR3. CDR3 amino acids: CASSVAGTGWTEAFF. DNA for the CDR3: TGTGCCAGCAGCGTAGCTGGGACAGGGTGGACTGAAGCTTTCTTT.

This clonotype was picked up a small number of times. V usage is TRBV10-3 and J usage is TRBJ2-7, with 11 nucleotides matching TRBD2. The CDR3 runs to 15 residues. J lost 5 bases, V lost 2 bases, and 5 bases had no gene match. The V gene's germline CDR1 is ENHRY and CDR2 SYGVKD. The CDR3 loop is CAISEPGTSGNEQYF. In DNA form, the CDR3 reads TGTGCCATCAGTGAGCCCGGGACTAGCGGCAACGAGCAGTACTTC.

This CDR3 reads CASSQGGVDTQYF. CDR3 coding DNA: TGTGCCAGCAGCCAAGGTGGGGTAGATACGCAGTATTTT. V and J are TRBV4-2 and TRBJ2-3; D is uncertain. Germline CDR1 is LGHNA and CDR2 is YNFKEQ. V lost 1 base and J lost 5, with 7 bases in between. This CDR3 contains 13 residues.

The genes are TRBV9 and TRBJ2-7, with D possibly matching TRBD2 (6 bases). Germline assignment: CDR1 SGDLS and CDR2 YYNGEE. The CDR3 totals 15 residues. V lost 2 bases and J 7 bases, leaving 19 bases between the germline ends. CDR3 residues: CASSVGGRQGREQYF. The CDR3 DNA reads TGTGCCAGCAGCGTCGGAGGGCGGCAGGGCCGGGAGCAGTACTTC.

This clonotype was recorded a few times. This chain uses TRBV20-1 with TRBJ2-7; TRBD1 matches 7 bases. V dropped 4 bases and J dropped 5; count of bases not matched to a gene: 8. This CDR3 region has 13 residues. CDR1 DFQATT and CDR2 SNEGSKA come from the germline V gene (reference sequence). In DNA, the CDR3 is TGCAGTGCTAAAAAACCAGGGGGAAACGAGCAGTACTTC. Translated, it gives CSAKKPGGNEQYF.

J is TRBJ1-1 and V is TRBV12-3 or TRBV12-4, with TRBD1 identical over 7 bases. V lost 5 bases and J lost 6; bases outside the gene matches: 3. The CDR3 consists of 12 residues. The CDR3 protein is CASSLRGAEAFF. CDR3 coding DNA: TGTGCCAGCAGTCTCAGGGGGGCTGAAGCTTTCTTT.

The chain employs TRBV3-1 and TRBJ1-4; 7 bases agree with TRBD1. The CDR3 length is 15 residues. Germline lookup yields CDR1 LGHDT and CDR2 YNNKEL (reference sequence). Trimming cost V 3 bases and J 2 bases; bases outside gene matches: 3. CDR3: CASSQTTGTNEKLFF. The CDR3 nucleotides read TGTGCCAGCAGCCAGACGACAGGGACTAATGAAAAACTGTTTTTT. The variable domain in full, with the rest retrieved from reference TRBV3-1 and TRBJ1-4, is DTAVSQTPKYLVTQMGNDKSIKCEQNLGHDTMYWYKQDSKKFLKIMFSYNNKELIINETVPNRFSPKSPDKAHLNLHINSLELGDSAVYFCASSQTTGTNEKLFFGSGTQLSVL.

The chain is built from TRBV4-2 and TRBJ2-1, with 7 nucleotides matching TRBD2. The germline V gene has CDR1 LGHNA and CDR2 YNFKEQ. With 0 bases clipped from V and 4 bases from J, the junction kept 9 bases outside the gene matches. The CDR3 runs 17 residues. The CDR3 loop reads CASSQETGLAAYNEQFF. Here the CDR3 DNA reads TGTGCCAGCAGCCAAGAGACGGGGCTAGCGGCGTACAATGAGCAGTTCTTC.

The chain links TRBV10-3 to TRBJ2-5; 8 bases fit TRBD2. The CDR3 is 13 residues long. Germline CDR1 is ENHRY and CDR2 is SYGVKD. V shed 4 bases and J 3 bases; nucleotides not matched to a gene: 1. For the CDR3, the DNA is TGTGCCATCAGTGGGGGACTAGAAGAGACCCAGTACTTC. Protein: CAISGGLEETQYF.

This chain links TRBV12-3 or TRBV12-4 with TRBJ1-3; tentatively, D is TRBD1 (6 bases). The CDR3 totals 18 residues. V lost 6 bases to trimming and J lost 0 bases, with 21 bases between them. The CDR3 bases are TGTGCCAGCAGCCCTCGGGACACCAAAACCAGCTCTGGAAACACCATATATTTT. As protein: CASSPRDTKTSSGNTIYF.

The chain employs TRBV12-3 or TRBV12-4 and TRBJ2-5; D ambiguous. With 4 bases removed from V and 6 bases from J, the gap between germline ends came to 9 bases. This CDR3 comprises 12 residues. CDR3 DNA: TGTGCCAGCAGTTCTACCCCACAGACCCAGTACTTC. Encoded protein: CASSSTPQTQYF.

This clonotype was observed a handful of times. The J gene is TRBJ1-2, the V gene TRBV11-2, with D uncertain. The germline CDR1 and CDR2 sequences are SGHAT and FQNNGV. The CDR3 runs 15 residues. The V end lost 3 bases, the J end lost 7 bases, and 18 bases lay between the germline ends. This CDR3 reads CASSFLRGRKAGYTF. The CDR3 DNA is TGTGCCAGCAGCTTCCTAAGAGGCAGGAAGGCTGGCTACACCTTC.

This clonotype was observed many times. This chain uses TRBV9 with TRBJ2-6; D is unclear. CDR1 and CDR2 from the germline V gene are SGDLS and YYNGEE. V dropped 5 bases and J dropped 3 bases, with 9 bases sitting between them. This CDR3 has 14 amino acids. CDR3 loop: CASSRVSGANVLTF. CDR3 coding DNA: TGTGCCAGCAGTCGGGTTAGTGGGGCCAACGTCCTGACTTTC.

There are a few counts of this clonotype. The V and J genes are TRBV29-1 and TRBJ2-1, with 8 bases aligning to TRBD2. Per germline, CDR1 SQVTM and CDR2 ANQGSEA. CDR3 length: 13 amino acids. V was pared by 5 bases and J by 7 bases, with 7 bases of the junction left unmatched. As DNA, the CDR3 is TGCAGCGTTTCCCTCCTAGCGGGTAATGAGCAGTTCTTC. Translating it yields CSVSLLAGNEQFF.